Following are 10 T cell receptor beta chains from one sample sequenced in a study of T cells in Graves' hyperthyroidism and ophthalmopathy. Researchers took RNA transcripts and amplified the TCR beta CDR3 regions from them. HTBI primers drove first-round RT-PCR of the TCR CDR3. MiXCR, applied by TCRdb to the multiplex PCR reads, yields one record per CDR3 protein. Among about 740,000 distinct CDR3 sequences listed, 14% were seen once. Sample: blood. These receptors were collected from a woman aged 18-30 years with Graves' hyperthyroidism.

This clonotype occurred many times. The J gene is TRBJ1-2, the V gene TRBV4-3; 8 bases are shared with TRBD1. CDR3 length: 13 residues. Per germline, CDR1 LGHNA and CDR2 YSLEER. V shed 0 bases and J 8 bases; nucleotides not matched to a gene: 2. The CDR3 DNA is TGCGCCAGCAGCCAAGATCGGACAGGGGGCTACACCTTC. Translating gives CASSQDRTGGYTF.

CDR3 in DNA: TGTGCCAGCAGTGAGATTTACACAGATACGCAGTATTTT. Residues: CASSEIYTDTQYF. V and J are TRBV6-1 and TRBJ2-3, with no clear D. V was cut by 3 bases and J by 2 bases, with 6 bases left in between. The CDR3 has 13 residues. CDR1 is MNHNS, CDR2 SASEGT, per germline.

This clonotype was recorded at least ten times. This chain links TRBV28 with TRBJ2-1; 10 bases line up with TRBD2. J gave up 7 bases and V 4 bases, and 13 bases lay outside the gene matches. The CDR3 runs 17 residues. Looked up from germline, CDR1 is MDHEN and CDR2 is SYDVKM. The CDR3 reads CASSSNQPGTSVNEQFF. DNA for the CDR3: TGTGCCAGCAGTTCTAATCAACCTGGGACTAGCGTGAATGAGCAGTTCTTC.

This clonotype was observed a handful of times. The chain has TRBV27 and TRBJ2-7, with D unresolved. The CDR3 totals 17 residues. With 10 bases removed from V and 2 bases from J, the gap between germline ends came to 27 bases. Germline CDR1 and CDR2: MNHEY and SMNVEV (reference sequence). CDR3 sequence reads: CATKPWYKVVIPYEQYF. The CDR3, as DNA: TGTGCCACCAAACCCTGGTACAAGGTAGTAATCCCCTACGAGCAGTACTTC.

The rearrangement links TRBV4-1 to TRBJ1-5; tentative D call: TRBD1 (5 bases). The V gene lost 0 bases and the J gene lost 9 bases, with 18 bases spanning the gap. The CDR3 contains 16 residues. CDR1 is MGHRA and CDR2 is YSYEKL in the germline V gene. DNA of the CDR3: TGCGCCAGCAGCCAAGATCTCACCCGGCAGGGTGGGCCCCAGCATTTT. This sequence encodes CASSQDLTRQGGPQHF.

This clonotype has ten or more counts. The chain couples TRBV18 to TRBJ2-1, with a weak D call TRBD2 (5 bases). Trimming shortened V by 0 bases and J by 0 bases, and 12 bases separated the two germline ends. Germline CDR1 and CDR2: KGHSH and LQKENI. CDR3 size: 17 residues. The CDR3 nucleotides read TGTGCCAGCTCACCACCTGCTGGAGGAAGCTCCTACAATGAGCAGTTCTTC. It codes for CASSPPAGGSSYNEQFF.

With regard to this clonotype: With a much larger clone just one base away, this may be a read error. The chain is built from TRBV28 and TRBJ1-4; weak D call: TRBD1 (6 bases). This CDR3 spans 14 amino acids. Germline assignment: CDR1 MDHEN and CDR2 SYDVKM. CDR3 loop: CVSSYGQFNEKLFF. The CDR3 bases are TGTGTCAGCAGCTACGGACAGTTTAATGAAAAACTGTTTTTT.

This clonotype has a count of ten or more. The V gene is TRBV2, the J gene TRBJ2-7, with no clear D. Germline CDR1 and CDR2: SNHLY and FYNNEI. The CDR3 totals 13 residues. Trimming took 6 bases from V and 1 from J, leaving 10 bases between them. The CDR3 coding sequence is TGTGCCAGCAGGGGTGACGGATCCTACGAGCAGTACTTC. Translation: CASRGDGSYEQYF.

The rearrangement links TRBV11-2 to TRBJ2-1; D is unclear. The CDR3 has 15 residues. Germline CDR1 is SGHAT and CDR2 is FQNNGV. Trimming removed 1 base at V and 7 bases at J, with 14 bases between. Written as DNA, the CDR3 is TGTGCCAGCAGCTTAGTAGTCGAGATTGGGAATGAGCAGTTCTTC. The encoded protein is CASSLVVEIGNEQFF.

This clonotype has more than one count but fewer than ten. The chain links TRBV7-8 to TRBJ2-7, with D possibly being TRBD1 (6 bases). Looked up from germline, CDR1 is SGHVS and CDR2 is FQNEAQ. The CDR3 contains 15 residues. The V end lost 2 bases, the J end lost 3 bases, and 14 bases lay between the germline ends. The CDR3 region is CASSLRGGSYYEQYF. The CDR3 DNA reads TGTGCCAGCAGCTTAAGAGGGGGATCTTACTACGAGCAGTACTTC.